What follows are 15 T cell receptor beta chains derived from one specimen sequenced in a study of vaccination and CD4 T cells after COVID-19. Scientists ran DNA taken from cultured CD4+ T cells through the Oncomine TCR Beta short-read assay for sequencing. One entry per CDR3 protein, called by TCRdb with MiXCR from the PCR reads. The profile shows thousands of distinct CDR3 sequences, more than 45% of them singletons. The treatment is: approximately 11-day PBMC culture with coronavirus spike peptide pools or control peptides (ViraFEST assay). One should note that the unexposed donor's CD4+ T cells were collected before the COVID-19 pandemic (2011-2018). Antigens for these TCRs are unknown. What was sequenced was CD4+ T cells from blood, cultured in vitro. These receptors came from a human donor in good health.

This clonotype has only a few counts. This chain joins TRBV6-2 or TRBV6-3 and TRBJ1-5; 7 bases map to TRBD1. CDR3 length equals 18 residues. Germline V gene sequence: CDR1 MNHEY, CDR2 SVGEGT. V gave up 5 bases and J gave up 8 bases; unmatched junction bases: 21. CDR3 in amino acids: CASSRIARGTAAQEPQHF. The CDR3 coding sequence is TGTGCCAGCAGTCGAATAGCCCGAGGGACAGCCGCACAGGAGCCCCAGCATTTT.

This clonotype was detected only a few times. In nucleotides, the CDR3 is TGCAGTCCACCTGGGACAGGGCTGACAGATACGCAGTATTTT. This encodes CSPPGTGLTDTQYF. The chain carries TRBV20-1 and TRBJ2-3; TRBD1 matches 9 bases. The ends lost 8 bases at V and 3 bases at J; junction bases unmatched: 9. The CDR3 runs to 14 residues. Per the germline V gene, CDR1 is DFQATT and CDR2 is SNEGSKA (reference sequence).

This clonotype was counted only a few times. The CDR3 loop reads CASNPGTAGKHF. For the CDR3, the DNA is TGTGCCAGCAACCCAGGGACCGCCGGGAAGCATTTT. J is TRBJ1-5 and V is TRBV6-1; TRBD1 is a possible D gene (5 bases). Trimming removed 7 bases from V and 14 bases from J, with 18 bases in between. Germline assignment: CDR1 MNHNS and CDR2 SASEGT. This CDR3 comprises 12 residues.

The chain joins TRBV15 to TRBJ1-4; D is unclear. Per the germline V gene, CDR1 is LNHNV and CDR2 is YYDKDF (reference sequence). Trimming stripped 2 bases from V and 8 bases from J, with 21 bases between. The CDR3 has 17 amino acids. CDR3 nucleotides: TGTGCCACCAGCAGATCTCCACCCCAGACTTTGACAGAAAAACTGTTTTTT. Its protein is CATSRSPPQTLTEKLFF. The variable domain in full, with the rest retrieved from reference TRBV15 and TRBJ1-4, is DAMVIQNPRYQVTQFGKPVTLSCSQTLNHNVMYWYQQKSSQAPKLLFHYYDKDFNNEADTPDNFQSRRPNTSFCFLDIRSPGLGDTAMYLCATSRSPPQTLTEKLFFGSGTQLSVL.

The CDR3 nucleotides are TGTGCCAGCAGCCGAACTACCGCTCGGGGTCTCAATCAGCCCCAGCATTTT. This translates into CASSRTTARGLNQPQHF. J is TRBJ1-5 and V is TRBV12-3 or TRBV12-4; D is unclear. The ends were cut back, 6 bases at V and 3 bases at J, with 21 bases in the middle. CDR3 length: 17 residues.

The chain combines TRBV6-1 with TRBJ2-3, with TRBD1 matching over 7 bases. Germline V gene data show CDR1 as MNHNS and CDR2 as SASEGT. V was pared by 6 bases and J by 7 bases, with 7 bases of the junction left unmatched. This CDR3 contains 13 residues. The DNA for the CDR3 is TGTGCCAGCAGCCAAGGGGGCAAGAATACGCAGTATTTT. Translation gives CASSQGGKNTQYF.

This clonotype was detected a few times. This chain links TRBV7-8 with TRBJ1-5; D is possibly TRBD1 (6 bases). The CDR3 extends over 14 amino acids. Germline V gives CDR1 SGHVS, CDR2 FQNEAQ. V lost 3 bases and J 6 bases, leaving 12 bases between the germline ends. The CDR3: CASSFRQDTQPQHF. The CDR3 nucleotides are TGTGCCAGCAGCTTCCGACAGGACACTCAGCCCCAGCATTTT.

This clonotype was counted a few times. The chain has TRBV6-2 or TRBV6-3 and TRBJ1-2, with 7 bases that match TRBD1. From germline, CDR1 is MNHEY and CDR2 SVGEGT. Germline trimming cut 7 bases from V and 5 bases from J; bases unmatched to any gene: 10. The CDR3 sequence is 14 residues long. The CDR3 sequence is CASIEAGTAYGYTF. The CDR3 DNA follows: TGTGCCAGCATCGAGGCCGGGACAGCTTATGGCTACACCTTC.

This clonotype was observed a handful of times. The chain couples TRBV6-4 to TRBJ1-5; D unclear. The length of the CDR3 is 13 residues. CDR1 is MRHNA, CDR2 SNTAGT, per germline. The ends were cut back, 0 bases at V and 9 bases at J, with 9 bases in the middle. CDR3 sequence reads: CASSDSTGGPQHF. The CDR3, as DNA: TGTGCCAGCAGTGACTCGACGGGTGGGCCCCAGCATTTT.

This chain joins TRBV9 and TRBJ2-3, with 8 bases fitting TRBD2. This CDR3 spans 16 amino acids. V shed 0 bases, J shed 3 bases, and the junction held 6 bases outside the gene matches. The germline V gene has CDR1 SGDLS and CDR2 YYNGEE. The DNA for the CDR3 is TGTGCCAGCAGCGTAGATCCCCGACTAGCGACAGATACGCAGTATTTT. It specifies CASSVDPRLATDTQYF. Full variable domain (missing parts from reference TRBV9 and TRBJ2-3): DSGVTQTPKHLITATGQRVTLRCSPRSGDLSVYWYQQSLDQGLQFLIQYYNGEERAKGNILERFSAQQFPDLHSELNLSSLELGDSALYFCASSVDPRLATDTQYFGPGTRLTVL.

Points on this clonotype: At one end the junction does not follow the germline gene, possibly because of a read error. The chain uses TRBV27 and TRBJ1-5; 7 bases map to TRBD1. The CDR3 contains 15 residues. Germline V gene data show CDR1 as MNHEY and CDR2 as SMNVEV (reference sequence). The CDR3 DNA is TGTGCCAGCAGTCTATCCGGGACAGCGAATCAGCCCCAGCATTTT. Translation: CASSLSGTANQPQHF.

The rearrangement uses TRBV11-2 and TRBJ1-2; D not resolved. CDR1 is SGHAT, CDR2 FQNNGV, per germline. V lost 5 bases and J lost 4, with 14 bases in between. The length of the CDR3 is 14 residues. The CDR3 sequence is CASSPQVTPYGYTF. The CDR3 region has the DNA TGTGCCAGCAGCCCCCAGGTGACGCCCTATGGCTACACCTTC. The variable domain in full, with the rest retrieved from reference TRBV11-2 and TRBJ1-2, is EAGVAQSPRYKIIEKRQSVAFWCNPISGHATLYWYQQILGQGPKLLIQFQNNGVVDDSQLPKDRFSAERLKGVDSTLKIQPAKLEDSAVYLCASSPQVTPYGYTFGSGTRLTVV.

This clonotype was seen a handful of times. V and J are TRBV6-1 and TRBJ1-3; no firm D call. The germline gives CDR1 MNHNS, CDR2 SASEGT. V shed 7 bases and J shed 0 bases, with 7 bases lying between them. The CDR3 spans 13 residues. CDR3 loop: CASKAGSGNTIYF. In DNA, the CDR3 is TGTGCCAGCAAAGCTGGCTCTGGAAACACCATATATTTT.

This rearrangement joins TRBV4-3 to TRBJ1-5; 7 bases line up with TRBD1. CDR1 is LGHNA and CDR2 is YSLEER in the germline V gene. The CDR3 contains 15 residues. V lost 0 bases, J lost 6 bases, and 5 bases stayed unmatched. Here the CDR3 reads CASSQEVQGGQPQHF. The CDR3 DNA reads as TGCGCCAGCAGCCAAGAAGTGCAGGGGGGTCAGCCCCAGCATTTT.

This clonotype has just a few counts. The chain has TRBV7-6 and TRBJ2-1; 9 nucleotides match TRBD2. Germline loops: CDR1 SGHVS, CDR2 FNYEAQ. The CDR3 extends over 18 amino acids. V shed 0 bases and J 0 bases; nucleotides not matched to a gene: 6. The CDR3 sequence: CASSLAAGGPVSYNEQFF. Written as DNA, the CDR3 is TGTGCCAGCAGCTTAGCTGCGGGGGGGCCAGTCTCCTACAATGAGCAGTTCTTC.